This T cell receptor (beta chain) comes out of a study of shared T cell receptors in the human thymus. Assay used: immunoSEQ multiplex PCR; TCRdb lists only in-frame clones, some missing. The sample contains about 730,000 clones, 70% to 90% of which appear only once. Per the germline V gene, CDR1 is MGHRA and CDR2 is YSYEKL. CDR3 size: 17 residues. Between the trimmed V and J ends, which lost 1 base and 5 bases, there was a span of 20 bases. This sample was shared with a second study, whose subject was human thymus T cells. In that study: Obtained as resections during corrective heart surgery, the thymus tissue was then studied.

The chain joins TRBV4-1 to TRBJ1-1, with TRBD1 as a possible D gene (5 bases). Sequencing was carried out using thymocytes. The clonotype originates from a girl under two years old with a congenital heart defect. The CDR3 sequence: CASSQVPVSVKGTEAFF. The CDR3 region has the DNA TGCGCCAGCAGCCAAGTGCCGGTTTCGGTAAAGGGGACTGAAGCTTTCTTT.